The source of this T cell receptor beta chain is a study of T cell repertoires in cytomegalovirus infection. In the study overall: Based on public TCR beta signatures, there were indications of CMV infection and of a matching HLA type.

Only a few counts were recorded for this clonotype. Antigen unknown. Broader study findings: HLA-C-restricted CMV clonotypes gave the most frequent clonotype in two of eight donors.

MiXCR, run by TCRdb on the reads, gives a single entry per CDR3 protein. Counted here are about 230,000 distinct CDR3 sequences, under 25% occurring once; the ten biggest clones make up 15% to 20%. This CDR3 region has 13 residues. From germline, CDR1 is MDHEN and CDR2 SYDVKM. Trimming cost V 1 base and J 7 bases, with 11 bases left between them. The chain couples TRBV28 to TRBJ2-7, with TRBD1 as a possible D gene (6 bases). Sequencing was performed on CD8+ T cells from PBMCs. The TCR was taken from a human donor in good health (CMV status not recorded). Some clones in this sample may be carry-over from other donors' samples. The DNA of the CDR3 is TGTGCCAGCAGTTTATTGGGGACACAGGAGCAGTACTTC. This gives the protein CASSLLGTQEQYF.